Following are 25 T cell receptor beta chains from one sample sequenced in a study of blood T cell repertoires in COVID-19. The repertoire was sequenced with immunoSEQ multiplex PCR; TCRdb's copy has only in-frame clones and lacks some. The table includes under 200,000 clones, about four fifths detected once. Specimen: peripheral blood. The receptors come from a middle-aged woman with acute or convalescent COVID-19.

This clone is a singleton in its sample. In DNA form, the CDR3 reads TGTGCCAGCAGCGTCGGGACAGGGCCCTACAATGAGCAGTTCTTC. Residues: CASSVGTGPYNEQFF. This chain joins TRBV13 and TRBJ2-1, with 9 bases that match TRBD1. Germline CDR1 PRHDT, CDR2 FYEKMQ (reference sequence). The V segment lost 5 bases and the J segment 2 bases; nucleotides outside the gene matches: 4. The CDR3 consists of 15 residues.

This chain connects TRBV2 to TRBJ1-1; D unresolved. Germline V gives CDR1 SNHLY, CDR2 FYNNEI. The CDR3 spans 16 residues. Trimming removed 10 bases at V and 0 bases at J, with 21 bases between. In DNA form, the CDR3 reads TGTGCCACCTCCCGACATGAGGGTTGGATGAACACTGAAGCTTTCTTT. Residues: CATSRHEGWMNTEAFF.

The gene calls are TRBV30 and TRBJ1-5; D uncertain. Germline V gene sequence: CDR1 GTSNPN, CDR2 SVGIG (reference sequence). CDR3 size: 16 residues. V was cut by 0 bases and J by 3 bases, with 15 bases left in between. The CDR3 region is CAWSVPRSGLNQPQHF. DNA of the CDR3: TGTGCCTGGAGTGTTCCGAGGTCAGGACTCAATCAGCCCCAGCATTTT.

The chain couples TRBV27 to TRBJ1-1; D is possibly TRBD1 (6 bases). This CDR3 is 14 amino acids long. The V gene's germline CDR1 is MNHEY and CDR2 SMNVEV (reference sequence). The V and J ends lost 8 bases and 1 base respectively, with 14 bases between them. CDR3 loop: CASRDIFGNTEAFF. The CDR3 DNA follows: TGTGCCAGCCGGGACATATTCGGGAACACTGAAGCTTTCTTT.

The CDR3 coding sequence is TGTGCCAGCAGGGAATTAGGAGGGGGCAATCAGCCCCAGCATTTT. This codes for CASRELGGGNQPQHF. J is TRBJ1-5 and V is TRBV2; tentatively, D is TRBD1 (5 bases). This CDR3 spans 15 amino acids. Germline CDR1 SNHLY, CDR2 FYNNEI. Trimming took off 6 bases at V and 2 bases at J, with 14 bases between the two ends.

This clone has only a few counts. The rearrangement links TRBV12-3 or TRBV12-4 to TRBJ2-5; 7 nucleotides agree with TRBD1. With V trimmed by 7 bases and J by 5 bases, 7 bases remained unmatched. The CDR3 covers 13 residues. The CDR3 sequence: CASTPGGGETQYF. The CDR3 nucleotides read TGTGCCAGCACTCCAGGGGGTGGGGAGACCCAGTACTTC.

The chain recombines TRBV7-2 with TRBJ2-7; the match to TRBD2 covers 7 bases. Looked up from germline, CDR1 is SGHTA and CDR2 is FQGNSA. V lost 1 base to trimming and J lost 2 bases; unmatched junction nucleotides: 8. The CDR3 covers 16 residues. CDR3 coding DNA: TGTGCCAGCAGCTTAGACGGAGCGGGATTGCCCTACGAGCAGTACTTC. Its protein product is CASSLDGAGLPYEQYF.

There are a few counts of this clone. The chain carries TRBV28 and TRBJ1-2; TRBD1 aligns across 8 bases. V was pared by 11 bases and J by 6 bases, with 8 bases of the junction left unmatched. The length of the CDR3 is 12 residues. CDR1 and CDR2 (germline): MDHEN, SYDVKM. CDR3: CAVRQGRHGYTF. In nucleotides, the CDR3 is TGTGCCGTCCGACAGGGGAGGCATGGCTACACCTTC.

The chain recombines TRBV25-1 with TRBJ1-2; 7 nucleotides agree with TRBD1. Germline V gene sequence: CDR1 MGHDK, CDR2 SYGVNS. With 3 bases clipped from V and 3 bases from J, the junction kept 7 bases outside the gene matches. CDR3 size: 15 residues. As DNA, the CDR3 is TGTGCCAGCAGTGACCCCGGGACAGTTCACTATGGCTACACCTTC. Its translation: CASSDPGTVHYGYTF.

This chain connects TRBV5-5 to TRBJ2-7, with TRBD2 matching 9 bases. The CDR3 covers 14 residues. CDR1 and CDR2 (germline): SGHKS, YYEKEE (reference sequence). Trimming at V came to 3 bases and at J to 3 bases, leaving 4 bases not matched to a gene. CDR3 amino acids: CASSSGLAGYEQYF. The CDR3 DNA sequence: TGTGCCAGCAGCTCGGGACTAGCCGGCTACGAGCAGTACTTC.

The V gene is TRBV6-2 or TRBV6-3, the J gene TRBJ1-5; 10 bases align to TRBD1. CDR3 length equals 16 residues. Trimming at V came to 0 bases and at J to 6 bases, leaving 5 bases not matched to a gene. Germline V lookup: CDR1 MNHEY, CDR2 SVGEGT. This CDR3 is CASSYSRTGGVQPQHF. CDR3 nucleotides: TGTGCCAGCAGTTACTCCAGGACAGGGGGTGTTCAGCCCCAGCATTTT.

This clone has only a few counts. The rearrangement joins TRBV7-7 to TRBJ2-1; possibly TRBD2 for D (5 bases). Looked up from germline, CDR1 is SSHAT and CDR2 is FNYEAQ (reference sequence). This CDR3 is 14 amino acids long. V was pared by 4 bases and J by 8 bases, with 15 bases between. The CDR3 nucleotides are TGTGCCAGCAGCTCGCGGCTAGCAGACGATGAGCAGTTCTTC. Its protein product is CASSSRLADDEQFF.

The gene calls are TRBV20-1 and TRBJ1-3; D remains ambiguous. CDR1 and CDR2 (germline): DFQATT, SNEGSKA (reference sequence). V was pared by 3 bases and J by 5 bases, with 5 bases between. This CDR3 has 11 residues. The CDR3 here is CSASHRNTIYF. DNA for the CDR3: TGCAGTGCTAGTCACAGAAACACCATATATTTT.

The CDR3 loop reads CAWSIQDTQYF. CDR3 bases: TGTGCCTGGAGTATACAGGATACGCAGTATTTT. The V gene is TRBV30, the J gene TRBJ2-3, with D unclear. V dropped 2 bases and J dropped 6 bases, with 6 bases sitting between them. Germline CDR1 is GTSNPN and CDR2 is SVGIG (reference sequence). The CDR3 runs 11 residues.

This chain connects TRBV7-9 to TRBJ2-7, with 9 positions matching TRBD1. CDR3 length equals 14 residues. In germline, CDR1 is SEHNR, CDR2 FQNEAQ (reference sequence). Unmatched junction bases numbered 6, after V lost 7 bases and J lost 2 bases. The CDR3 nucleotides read TGTGCCAGCACCCTCAGGGACAGGGCCTACGAGCAGTACTTC. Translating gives CASTLRDRAYEQYF.

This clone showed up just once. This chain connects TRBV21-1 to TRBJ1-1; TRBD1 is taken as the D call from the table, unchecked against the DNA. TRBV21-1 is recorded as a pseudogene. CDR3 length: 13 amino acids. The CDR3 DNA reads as TGTGCCAGCAGCAATGATGACAGTCCCGAAGCTTTCTTT. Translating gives CASSNDDSPEAFF.

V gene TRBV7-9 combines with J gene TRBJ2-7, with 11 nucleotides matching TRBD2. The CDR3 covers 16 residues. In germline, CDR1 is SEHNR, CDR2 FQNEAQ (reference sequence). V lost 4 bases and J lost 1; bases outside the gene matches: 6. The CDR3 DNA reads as TGTGCCAGCAGCTCGTTAGCGGGGGGGCCTTCCTACGAGCAGTACTTC. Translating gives CASSSLAGGPSYEQYF.

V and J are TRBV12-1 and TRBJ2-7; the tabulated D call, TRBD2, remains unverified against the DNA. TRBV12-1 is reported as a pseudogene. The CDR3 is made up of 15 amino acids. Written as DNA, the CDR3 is TGTGCCAGCAGCGGACGACTGGGAGCGTCCTACGAGCAGTACTTC. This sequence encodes CASSGRLGASYEQYF.

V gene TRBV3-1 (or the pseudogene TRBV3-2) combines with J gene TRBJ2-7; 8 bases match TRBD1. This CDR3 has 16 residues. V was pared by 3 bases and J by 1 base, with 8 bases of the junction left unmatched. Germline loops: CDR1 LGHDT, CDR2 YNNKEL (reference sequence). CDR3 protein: CASSHSGGFESYEQYF. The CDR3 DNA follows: TGTGCCAGCAGCCACTCAGGGGGCTTCGAGTCCTACGAGCAGTACTTC.

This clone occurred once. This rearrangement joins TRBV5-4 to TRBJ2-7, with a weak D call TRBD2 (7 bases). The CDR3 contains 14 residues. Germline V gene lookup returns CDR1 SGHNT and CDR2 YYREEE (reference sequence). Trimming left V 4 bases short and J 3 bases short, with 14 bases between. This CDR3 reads CASSAGGPVYEQYF. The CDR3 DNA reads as TGTGCCAGCAGCGCCGGGGGGCCTGTCTACGAGCAGTACTTC. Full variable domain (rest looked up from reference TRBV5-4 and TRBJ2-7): ETGVTQSPTHLIKTRGQQVTLRCSSQSGHNTVSWYQQALGQGPQFIFQYYREEENGRGNFPPRFSGLQFPNYSSELNVNALELDDSALYLCASSAGGPVYEQYFGPGTRLTVT.

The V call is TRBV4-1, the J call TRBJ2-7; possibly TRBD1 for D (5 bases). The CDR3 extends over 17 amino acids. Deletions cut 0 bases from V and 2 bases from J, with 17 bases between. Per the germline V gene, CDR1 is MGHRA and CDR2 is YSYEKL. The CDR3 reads CASSQDAPPQAPYEQYF. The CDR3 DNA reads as TGCGCCAGCAGCCAAGATGCCCCTCCACAGGCCCCCTACGAGCAGTACTTC.

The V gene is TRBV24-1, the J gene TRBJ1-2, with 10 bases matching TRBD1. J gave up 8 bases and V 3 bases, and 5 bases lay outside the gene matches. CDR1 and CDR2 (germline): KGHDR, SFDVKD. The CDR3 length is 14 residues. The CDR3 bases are TGTGCCACCAGTGATGAGGGACAGGGGAAGGGCTACACCTTC. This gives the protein CATSDEGQGKGYTF.

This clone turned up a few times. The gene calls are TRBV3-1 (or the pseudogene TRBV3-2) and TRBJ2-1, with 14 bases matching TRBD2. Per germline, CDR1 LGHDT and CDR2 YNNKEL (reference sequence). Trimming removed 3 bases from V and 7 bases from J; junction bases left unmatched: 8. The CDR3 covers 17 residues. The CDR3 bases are TGTGCCAGCAGCCAGACTAGCGGGAGGGGATTTAATAATGAGCAGTTCTTC. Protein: CASSQTSGRGFNNEQFF.

CDR3 amino acids: CASSLALRSSGNTIYF. CDR3 nucleotide sequence: TGTGCCAGCAGCTTAGCCCTACGGAGCTCTGGAAACACCATATATTTT. The V gene is TRBV7-9, the J gene TRBJ1-3, with D uncertain. Deletions cut 0 bases from V and 0 bases from J, with 9 bases between. CDR1 is SEHNR, CDR2 FQNEAQ, per germline (reference sequence). The CDR3 length is 16 residues. The full variable domain, in which reference TRBV7-9 and TRBJ1-3 provide the parts outside the CDR3, is DTGVSQNPRHKITKRGQNVTFRCDPISEHNRLYWYRQTLGQGPEFLTYFQNEAQLEKSRLLSDRFSAERPKGSFSTLEIQRTEQGDSAMYLCASSLALRSSGNTIYFGEGSWLTVV.

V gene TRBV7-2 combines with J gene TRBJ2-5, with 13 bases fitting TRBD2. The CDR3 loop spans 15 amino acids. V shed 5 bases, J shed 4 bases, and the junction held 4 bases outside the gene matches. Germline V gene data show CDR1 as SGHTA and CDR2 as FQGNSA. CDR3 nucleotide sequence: TGTGCCAGCAGCCTCCGGACTAGCGGGAGAGAGACCCAGTACTTC. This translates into CASSLRTSGRETQYF. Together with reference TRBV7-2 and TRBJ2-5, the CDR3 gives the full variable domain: GAGVSQSPSNKVTEKGKDVELRCDPISGHTALYWYRQSLGQGLEFLIYFQGNSAPDKSGLPSDRFSAERTGGSVSTLTIQRTQQEDSAVYLCASSLRTSGRETQYFGPGTRLLVL.